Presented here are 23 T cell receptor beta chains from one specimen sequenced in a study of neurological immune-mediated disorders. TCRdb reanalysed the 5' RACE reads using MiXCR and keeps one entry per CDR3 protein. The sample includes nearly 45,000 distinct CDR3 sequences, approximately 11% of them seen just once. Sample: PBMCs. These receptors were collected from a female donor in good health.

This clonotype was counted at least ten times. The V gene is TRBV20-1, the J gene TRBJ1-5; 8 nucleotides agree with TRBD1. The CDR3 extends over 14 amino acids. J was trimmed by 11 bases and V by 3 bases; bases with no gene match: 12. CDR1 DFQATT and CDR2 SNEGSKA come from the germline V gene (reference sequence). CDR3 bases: TGCAGTGCTAGGGGCGTAATTGGACAGGGATCCCAGCATTTT. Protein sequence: CSARGVIGQGSQHF.

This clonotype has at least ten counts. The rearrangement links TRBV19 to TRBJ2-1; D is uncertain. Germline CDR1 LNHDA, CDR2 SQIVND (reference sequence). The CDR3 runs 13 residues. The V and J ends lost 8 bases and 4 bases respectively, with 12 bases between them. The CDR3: CASSRVAYNEQFF. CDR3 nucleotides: TGTGCCAGTTCCCGGGTCGCGTACAATGAGCAGTTCTTC.

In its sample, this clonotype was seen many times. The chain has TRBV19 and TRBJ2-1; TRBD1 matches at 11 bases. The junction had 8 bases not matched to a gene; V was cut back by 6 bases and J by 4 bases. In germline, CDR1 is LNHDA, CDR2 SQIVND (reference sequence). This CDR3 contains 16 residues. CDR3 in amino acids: CASRDQGTGGYNEQFF. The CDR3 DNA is TGTGCCAGTAGGGACCAGGGGACAGGGGGGTACAATGAGCAGTTCTTC.

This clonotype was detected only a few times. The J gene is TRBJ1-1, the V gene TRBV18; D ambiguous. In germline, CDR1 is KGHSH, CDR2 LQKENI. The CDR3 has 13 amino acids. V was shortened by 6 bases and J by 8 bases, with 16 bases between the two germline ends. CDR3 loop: CASSLTSMGEAFF. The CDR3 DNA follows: TGTGCCAGCTCGCTCACCAGTATGGGGGAAGCTTTCTTT.

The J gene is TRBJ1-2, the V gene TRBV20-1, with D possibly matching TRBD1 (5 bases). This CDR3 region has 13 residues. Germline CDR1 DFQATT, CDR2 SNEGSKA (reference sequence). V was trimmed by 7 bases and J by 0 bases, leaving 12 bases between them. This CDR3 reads CSGWTSTNYGYTF. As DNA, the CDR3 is TGCAGTGGGTGGACAAGTACTAACTATGGCTACACCTTC.

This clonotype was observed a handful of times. In DNA form, the CDR3 reads TGTGCCAGCAGTTTGGAAGGACTAGGGATGAAGGAGCAGTACTTC. Translated: CASSLEGLGMKEQYF. The V call is TRBV12-3 or TRBV12-4, the J call TRBJ2-7; the match to TRBD2 covers 7 bases. This CDR3 is built from 15 residues. V dropped 3 bases and J dropped 7; count of bases not matched to a gene: 12.

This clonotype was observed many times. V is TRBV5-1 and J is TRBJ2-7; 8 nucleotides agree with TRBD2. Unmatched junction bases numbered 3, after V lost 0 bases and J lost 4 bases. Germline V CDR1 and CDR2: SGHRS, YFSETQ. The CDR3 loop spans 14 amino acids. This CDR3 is CASSLGGRRYEQYF. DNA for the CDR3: TGCGCCAGCAGCTTGGGCGGGAGGAGGTACGAGCAGTACTTC.

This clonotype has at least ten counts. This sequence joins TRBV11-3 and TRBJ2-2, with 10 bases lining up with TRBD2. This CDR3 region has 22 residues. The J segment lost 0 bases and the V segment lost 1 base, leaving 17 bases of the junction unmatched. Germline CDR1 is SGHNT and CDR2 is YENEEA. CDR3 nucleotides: TGTGCCAGCAGCTTAGTCTGGCTAGCGGGAGAGGTGTCTAGTCCGAACACCGGGGAGCTGTTTTTT. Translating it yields CASSLVWLAGEVSSPNTGELFF.

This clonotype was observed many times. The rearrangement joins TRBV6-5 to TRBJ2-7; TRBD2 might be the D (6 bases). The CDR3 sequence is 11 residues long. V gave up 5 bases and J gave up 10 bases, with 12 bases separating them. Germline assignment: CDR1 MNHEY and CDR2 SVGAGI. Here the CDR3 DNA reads TGTGCCAGCAGTGACGGCGGGGTACAGTACTTC. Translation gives CASSDGGVQYF.

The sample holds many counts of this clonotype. The CDR3 sequence is CASSLVGQGSNEQYF. CDR3 DNA sequence: TGTGCCAGCAGCTTAGTGGGACAGGGGAGCAACGAGCAGTACTTC. The chain is built from TRBV11-2 and TRBJ2-7; 10 positions agree with TRBD1. The J segment lost 5 bases and the V segment lost 1 base, leaving 5 bases of the junction unmatched. Germline V gene sequence: CDR1 SGHAT, CDR2 FQNNGV. This CDR3 has 15 residues.

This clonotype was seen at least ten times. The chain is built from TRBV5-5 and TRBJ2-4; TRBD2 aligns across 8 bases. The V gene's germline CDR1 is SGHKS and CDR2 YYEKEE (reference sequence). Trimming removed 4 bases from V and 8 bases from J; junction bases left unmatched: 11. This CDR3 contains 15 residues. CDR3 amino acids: CASSGGQREFDIQYF. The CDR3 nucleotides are TGTGCCAGCAGCGGGGGCCAGCGGGAGTTTGACATTCAGTACTTC.

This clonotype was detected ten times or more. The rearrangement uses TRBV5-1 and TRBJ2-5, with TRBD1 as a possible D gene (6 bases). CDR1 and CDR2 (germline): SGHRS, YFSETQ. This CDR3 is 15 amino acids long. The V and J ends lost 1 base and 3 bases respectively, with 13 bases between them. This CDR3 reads CASSLTGSGEETQYF. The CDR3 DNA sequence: TGCGCCAGCAGCTTGACAGGGAGTGGTGAAGAGACCCAGTACTTC.

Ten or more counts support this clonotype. The CDR3 spells CASREQGAYNEQFF. CDR3 sequence (DNA): TGTGCCAGCAGAGAACAGGGGGCCTACAATGAGCAGTTCTTC. The V call is TRBV2, the J call TRBJ2-1, with 8 positions matching TRBD1. The CDR3 covers 14 residues. Germline assignment: CDR1 SNHLY and CDR2 FYNNEI. The J segment lost 2 bases and the V segment lost 6 bases, leaving 3 bases of the junction unmatched.

CDR3 protein: CASSLSTGGDTQYF. The CDR3, as DNA: TGTGCCAGCAGCTTATCAACAGGGGGAGATACGCAGTATTTT. The rearrangement links TRBV7-3 to TRBJ2-3, with 8 bases matching TRBD1. With 2 bases clipped from V and 5 bases from J, the junction kept 3 bases outside the gene matches. The CDR3 runs 14 residues. Germline CDR1 is SGHTA and CDR2 is FQGTGA.

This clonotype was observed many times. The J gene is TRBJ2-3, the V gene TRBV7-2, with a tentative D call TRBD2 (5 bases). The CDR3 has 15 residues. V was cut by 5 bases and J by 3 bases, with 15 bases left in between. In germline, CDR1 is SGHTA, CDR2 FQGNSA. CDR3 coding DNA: TGTGCCAGCAGCCTACTAGTGTTGGTTACAGATACGCAGTATTTT. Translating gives CASSLLVLVTDTQYF.

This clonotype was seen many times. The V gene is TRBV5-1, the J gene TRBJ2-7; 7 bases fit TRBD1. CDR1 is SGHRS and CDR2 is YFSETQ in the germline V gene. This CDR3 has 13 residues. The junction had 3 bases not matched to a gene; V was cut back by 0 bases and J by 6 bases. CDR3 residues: CASSLGQGGEQYF. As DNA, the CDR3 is TGCGCCAGCAGCTTGGGACAGGGCGGCGAGCAGTACTTC. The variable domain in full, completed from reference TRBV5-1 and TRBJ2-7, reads KAGVTQTPRYLIKTRGQQVTLSCSPISGHRSVSWYQQTPGQGLQFLFEYFSETQRNKGNFPGRFSGRQFSNSRSEMNVSTLELGDSALYLCASSLGQGGEQYFGPGTRLTVT.

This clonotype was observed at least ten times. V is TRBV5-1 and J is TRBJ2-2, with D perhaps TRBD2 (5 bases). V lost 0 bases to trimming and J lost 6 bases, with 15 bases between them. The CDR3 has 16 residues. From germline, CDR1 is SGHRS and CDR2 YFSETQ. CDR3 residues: CASSLGTSGISGELFF. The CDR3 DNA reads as TGCGCCAGCAGCTTGGGAACTAGTGGGATCTCCGGGGAGCTGTTTTTT.

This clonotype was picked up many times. The CDR3 protein is CASSFRVNTEAFF. In nucleotides, the CDR3 is TGCGCCAGCAGCTTTAGAGTTAACACTGAAGCTTTCTTT. The V gene is TRBV5-1, the J gene TRBJ1-1; D gene ambiguous. This CDR3 contains 13 residues. V gave up 2 bases and J gave up 2 bases, with 7 bases separating them. The germline V gene encodes CDR1 SGHRS and CDR2 YFSETQ.

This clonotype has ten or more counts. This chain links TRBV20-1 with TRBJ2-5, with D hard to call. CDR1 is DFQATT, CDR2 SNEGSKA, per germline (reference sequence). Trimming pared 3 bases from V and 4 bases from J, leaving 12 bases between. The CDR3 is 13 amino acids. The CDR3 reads CSARHGSGETQYF. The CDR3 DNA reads TGCAGTGCTAGGCATGGGTCCGGAGAGACCCAGTACTTC.

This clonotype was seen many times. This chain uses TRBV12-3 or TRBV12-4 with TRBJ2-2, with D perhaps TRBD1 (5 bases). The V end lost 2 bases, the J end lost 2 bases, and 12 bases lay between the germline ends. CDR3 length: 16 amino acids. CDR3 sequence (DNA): TGTGCCAGCAGTTTATCGAAGGGGCCAAACACCGGGGAGCTGTTTTTT. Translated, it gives CASSLSKGPNTGELFF.

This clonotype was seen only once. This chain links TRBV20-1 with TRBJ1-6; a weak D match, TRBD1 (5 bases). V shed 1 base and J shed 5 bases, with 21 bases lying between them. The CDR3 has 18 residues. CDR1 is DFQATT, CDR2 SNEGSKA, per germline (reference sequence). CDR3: CSARAPGGGSGHNSPLHF. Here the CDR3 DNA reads TGCAGTGCTAGAGCGCCCGGGGGGGGGTCTGGCCATAATTCACCCCTCCACTTT.

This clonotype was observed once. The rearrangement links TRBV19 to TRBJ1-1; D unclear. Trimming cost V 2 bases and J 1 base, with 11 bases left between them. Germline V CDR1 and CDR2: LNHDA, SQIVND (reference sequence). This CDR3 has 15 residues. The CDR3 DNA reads TGTGCCAGTAGTATATTTGGAGGATCGAACACTGAAGCTTTCTTT. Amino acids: CASSIFGGSNTEAFF.

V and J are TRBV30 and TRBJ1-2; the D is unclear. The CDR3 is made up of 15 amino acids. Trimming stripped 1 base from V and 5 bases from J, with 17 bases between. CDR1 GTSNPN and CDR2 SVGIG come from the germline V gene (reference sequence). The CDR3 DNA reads TGTGCCTGGAGTGACTTGGAAAGGATCTGGTATGGCTACACCTTC. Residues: CAWSDLERIWYGYTF.